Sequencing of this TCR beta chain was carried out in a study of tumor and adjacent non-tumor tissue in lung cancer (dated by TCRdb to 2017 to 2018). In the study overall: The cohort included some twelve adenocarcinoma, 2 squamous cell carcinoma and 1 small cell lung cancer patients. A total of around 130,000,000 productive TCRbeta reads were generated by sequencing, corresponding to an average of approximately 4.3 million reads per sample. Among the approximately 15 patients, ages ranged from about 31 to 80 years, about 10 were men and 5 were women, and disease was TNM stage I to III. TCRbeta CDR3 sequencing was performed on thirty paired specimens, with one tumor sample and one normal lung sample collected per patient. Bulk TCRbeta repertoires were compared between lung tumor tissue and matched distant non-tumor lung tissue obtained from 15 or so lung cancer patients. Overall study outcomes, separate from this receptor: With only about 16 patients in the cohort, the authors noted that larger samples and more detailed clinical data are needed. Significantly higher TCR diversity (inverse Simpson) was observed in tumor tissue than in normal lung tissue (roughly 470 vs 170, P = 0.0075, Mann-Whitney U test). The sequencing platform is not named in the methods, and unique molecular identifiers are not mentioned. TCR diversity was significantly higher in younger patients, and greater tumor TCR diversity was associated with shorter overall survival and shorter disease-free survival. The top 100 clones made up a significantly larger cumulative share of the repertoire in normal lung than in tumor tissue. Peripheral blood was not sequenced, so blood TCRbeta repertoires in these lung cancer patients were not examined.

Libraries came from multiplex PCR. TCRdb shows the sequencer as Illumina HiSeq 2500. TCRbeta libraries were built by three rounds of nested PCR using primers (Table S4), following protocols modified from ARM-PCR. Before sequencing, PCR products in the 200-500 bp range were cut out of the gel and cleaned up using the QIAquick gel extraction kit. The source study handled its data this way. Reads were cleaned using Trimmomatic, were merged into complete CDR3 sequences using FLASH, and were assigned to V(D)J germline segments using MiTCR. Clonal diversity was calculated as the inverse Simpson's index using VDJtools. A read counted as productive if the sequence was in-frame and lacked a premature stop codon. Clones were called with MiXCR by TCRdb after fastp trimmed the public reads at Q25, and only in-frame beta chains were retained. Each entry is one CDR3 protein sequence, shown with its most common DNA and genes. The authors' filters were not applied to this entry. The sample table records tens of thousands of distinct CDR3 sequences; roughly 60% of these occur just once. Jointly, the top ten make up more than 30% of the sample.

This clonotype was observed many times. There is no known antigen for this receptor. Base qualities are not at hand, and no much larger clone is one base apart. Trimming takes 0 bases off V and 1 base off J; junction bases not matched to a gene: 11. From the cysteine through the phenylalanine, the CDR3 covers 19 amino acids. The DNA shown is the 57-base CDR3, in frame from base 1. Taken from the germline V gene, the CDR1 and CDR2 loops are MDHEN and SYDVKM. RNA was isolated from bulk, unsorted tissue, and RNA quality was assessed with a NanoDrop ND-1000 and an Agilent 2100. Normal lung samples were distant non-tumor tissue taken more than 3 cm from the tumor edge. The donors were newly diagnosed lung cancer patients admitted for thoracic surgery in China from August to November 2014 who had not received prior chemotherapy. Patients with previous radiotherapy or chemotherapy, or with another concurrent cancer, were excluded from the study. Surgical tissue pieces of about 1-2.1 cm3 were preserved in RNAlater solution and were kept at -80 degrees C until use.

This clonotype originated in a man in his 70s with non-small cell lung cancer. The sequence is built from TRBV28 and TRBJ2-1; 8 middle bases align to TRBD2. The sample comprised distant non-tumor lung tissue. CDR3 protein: CASSLWPSSTSGSYNEQFF. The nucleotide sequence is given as TGTGCCAGCAGTTTATGGCCCTCCTCTACTAGCGGATCCTACAATGAGCAGTTCTTC.